This TCR beta chain emerged from a study of long-term antiretroviral therapy in people with HIV. As for this clone: Its antigen is not known.

Study outcomes and limitations: The data indicate that diversity increased after ART but remained below transplant donor controls.

Germline-derived CDR1 and CDR2 are SGDLS and YYNGEE. The CDR3 runs 15 residues. Trimming took 1 base from V and 1 from J, leaving 11 bases between them. Post-ART PBMC samples numbered at least two per donor, and pre-ART ones at least one. Run at survey level, the immunoSEQ assay was version v3.0. The data were produced by immunoSEQ multiplex PCR, yet TCRdb's version contains in-frame clones alone and is incomplete. The repertoire has tens of thousands of clones, approximately 80% of them found once; the top ten carry about 5%. The chain links TRBV9 to TRBJ1-2; a possible D gene is TRBD1 (5 bases). The sequences come from unsorted PBMCs, collected 1.1 years before starting antiretroviral therapy. This TCR came from a woman between 25 and 40 years old with HIV. The CDR3 protein is CASSVTVGVNYGYTF. CDR3 DNA: TGTGCCAGCAGCGTAACTGTGGGGGTTAACTATGGCTACACCTTC.